The present T cell receptor beta chain was sequenced within a study of T cells in localized non-small cell lung cancer. On this clone itself: The target antigen is unknown.

The repertoire was sequenced with immunoSEQ multiplex PCR; TCRdb's copy has only in-frame clones and lacks some. The sample includes some 26,000 clones, roughly 90% of them seen just once. Study-level findings and limits: Higher blood T cell density tracked longer overall survival. Investigators sequenced only a single tumor region, leaving heterogeneity possible. Appearances in adjacent lung were noted for a median roughly 50 of the top 100 tumor clones.

Between the trimmed V and J ends, which lost 3 bases and 4 bases, there was a span of 8 bases. The CDR3 consists of 13 residues. Germline loops: CDR1 SGHDT, CDR2 YYEEEE. The receptor's source is a woman aged 18-55 years with stage I lung adenocarcinoma. The chain is built from TRBV5-6 and TRBJ2-1; D remains unclear. Source: peripheral blood, taken before any cancer treatment. The CDR3 protein is CASSSMVYNEQFF. The DNA of the CDR3 is TGTGCCAGCAGCTCAATGGTTTACAATGAGCAGTTCTTC.